Shown below are 14 T cell receptor beta chains from a single sample sequenced in a study of OX40 agonist ivuxolimab in advanced cancers. This table comes from immunoSEQ multiplex PCR, and its TCRdb copy is limited to in-frame clones, with some not included. This table holds around 72,000 clones, over 75% found once. This material consisted of CD4+ or CD8+ T cells sorted from blood, taken in a trial of the OX40 agonist ivuxolimab. The receptors stem from an adult with an advanced solid tumor such as melanoma, head and neck, liver or kidney cancer.

CDR3 in DNA: TGCAGCGTTGCGGGCAGGGGCTCCTACAATGAGCAGTTCTTC. This sequence encodes CSVAGRGSYNEQFF. The chain links TRBV29-1 to TRBJ2-1; a possible D gene is TRBD1 (6 bases). CDR3 length: 14 amino acids. V was trimmed by 4 bases and J by 0 bases, leaving 10 bases between them. The germline V gene encodes CDR1 SQVTM and CDR2 ANQGSEA.

The chain uses TRBV6-5 and TRBJ2-3, with TRBD2 identical over 7 bases. With V trimmed by 2 bases and J by 2 bases, 1 base remained unmatched. The CDR3 runs to 14 residues. Germline V gives CDR1 MNHEY, CDR2 SVGAGI. The DNA of the CDR3 is TGTGCCAGCAGTTACGGGGACTACACAGATACGCAGTATTTT. This codes for CASSYGDYTDTQYF.

This chain uses TRBV6-1 with TRBJ2-1, with D possibly matching TRBD1 (6 bases). V lost 7 bases to trimming and J lost 7 bases, with 20 bases between them. Looked up from germline, CDR1 is MNHNS and CDR2 is SASEGT. CDR3 length: 15 residues. The CDR3 is CASTRDTPSWNEQFF. CDR3 in DNA: TGTGCCAGCACCCGGGACACACCTTCTTGGAATGAGCAGTTCTTC.

The chain uses TRBV5-1 and TRBJ2-7; no definite D call. Trimming cost V 9 bases and J 6 bases, with 13 bases left between them. CDR3 size: 11 residues. Germline loops: CDR1 SGHRS, CDR2 YFSETQ. The CDR3 DNA reads TGCGCCACCCAAACCAGGTTCGAGCAGTACTTC. Encoded protein: CATQTRFEQYF.

This sequence joins TRBV2 and TRBJ1-2; TRBD1 is a possible D gene (5 bases). Trimming took off 0 bases at V and 4 bases at J, with 9 bases between the two ends. Per germline, CDR1 SNHLY and CDR2 FYNNEI. This CDR3 is built from 14 residues. The DNA for the CDR3 is TGTGCCAGCAGTGAAGCAAGGGGAATCTATGGCTACACCTTC. Translated, it gives CASSEARGIYGYTF. Full variable domain (rest looked up from reference TRBV2 and TRBJ1-2): EPEVTQTPSHQVTQMGQEVILRCVPISNHLYFYWYRQILGQKVEFLVSFYNNEISEKSEIFDDQFSVERPDGSNFTLKIRSTKLEDSAMYFCASSEARGIYGYTFGSGTRLTVV.

The chain recombines TRBV7-2 with TRBJ2-7; 7 nucleotides match TRBD2. J lost 0 bases, V lost 0 bases, and 2 bases had no gene match. The length of the CDR3 is 15 residues. In germline, CDR1 is SGHTA, CDR2 FQGNSA. The CDR3 sequence: CASSLAGGDSYEQYF. The CDR3 DNA is TGTGCCAGCAGCTTAGCGGGGGGGGACTCCTACGAGCAGTACTTC.

This clone was observed a handful of times. V gene TRBV7-9 combines with J gene TRBJ1-1, with no clear D. Trimming shortened V by 2 bases and J by 8 bases, and 9 bases separated the two germline ends. The germline V gene has CDR1 SEHNR and CDR2 FQNEAQ (reference sequence). The CDR3 is made up of 12 amino acids. In nucleotides, the CDR3 is TGTGCCAGCAGCTTATGGAACTCGGAAGCTTTCTTT. It yields the protein CASSLWNSEAFF.

This chain's CDR3 is CASSLPATDTQYF. The DNA of the CDR3 is TGTGCCAGCAGCTTGCCGGCGACAGATACGCAGTATTTT. The V and J genes are TRBV5-6 and TRBJ2-3; D is unclear. Trimming took 1 base from V and 3 from J, leaving 6 bases between them. The V gene's germline CDR1 is SGHDT and CDR2 YYEEEE. This CDR3 region has 13 residues.

The chain combines TRBV7-9 with TRBJ1-3; TRBD1 is a possible D gene (5 bases). The V end lost 6 bases, the J end lost 3 bases, and 12 bases lay between the germline ends. The CDR3 is 14 residues long. The germline CDR1 and CDR2 sequences are SEHNR and FQNEAQ (reference sequence). In DNA form, the CDR3 reads TGTGCCAGCAGTGTTCACAGGCTTGGAAACACCATATATTTT. It yields the protein CASSVHRLGNTIYF.

V and J are TRBV6-6 and TRBJ2-7, with D unresolved. V was trimmed by 5 bases and J by 3 bases, leaving 11 bases between them. Per germline, CDR1 MNHNY and CDR2 SVGAGI (reference sequence). There are 13 residues in the CDR3. CDR3 region: CASSRPNNYEQYF. CDR3 DNA sequence: TGTGCCAGCAGTAGACCGAATAACTACGAGCAGTACTTC.

This rearrangement joins TRBV5-4 to TRBJ2-3, with a possible D match to TRBD2 (6 bases). Deletions cut 0 bases from V and 8 bases from J, with 19 bases between. The CDR3 has 16 amino acids. CDR1 is SGHNT and CDR2 is YYREEE in the germline V gene (reference sequence). CDR3 in amino acids: CASSLESGSIRGTQYF. In DNA, the CDR3 is TGTGCCAGCAGCTTGGAAAGCGGGTCCATTAGGGGTACGCAGTATTTT.

The CDR3 nucleotides read TGTGCCAGCAGGCGGGACAGGGCGGACTATGGCTACACCTTC. Its translation: CASRRDRADYGYTF. This chain links TRBV5-4 with TRBJ1-2; 9 nucleotides match TRBD1. From germline, CDR1 is SGHNT and CDR2 YYREEE (reference sequence). The CDR3 is made up of 14 amino acids. The V gene end was trimmed by 5 bases and the J gene end by 3 bases; junction bases not matched to a gene: 5.

The V call is TRBV18, the J call TRBJ2-5; TRBD1 aligns across 8 bases. Germline CDR1 is KGHSH and CDR2 is LQKENI. V shed 5 bases and J 5 bases; nucleotides not matched to a gene: 4. The CDR3 totals 13 residues. The CDR3 loop is CASSKGQEETQYF. The CDR3 DNA reads as TGTGCCAGCTCAAAGGGACAGGAGGAGACCCAGTACTTC.

The rearrangement links TRBV6-6 to TRBJ1-1; D may be TRBD1 (6 bases). This CDR3 contains 15 residues. Germline V CDR1 and CDR2: MNHNY, SVGAGI (reference sequence). Trimming pared 6 bases from V and 3 bases from J, leaving 17 bases between. CDR3: CASRPTIGGDTEAFF. CDR3 nucleotides: TGTGCCAGCAGGCCAACAATAGGGGGGGACACTGAAGCTTTCTTT.